This TCR beta chain stems from a study of CD8+CD57+ T cells in acquired aplastic anemia. Looking at the study overall: Recorded DNA amounts for sorted CD4+ and CD8+ cells had an average of approximately 3.2 ug.

Study-wide points: Patients shared twenty-nine CD8+ CDR3 sequences with controls.

The CDR3 is 14 residues long. Germline V gene sequence: CDR1 SGHTA, CDR2 FQGTGA. Regarding this clonotype: The antigen is undetermined. At one of its ends the junction is not consistent with the germline gene, which may arise from a read error.

The template for TCR beta VDJ and CDR3 sequence profiling was genomic DNA. TCRdb used MiXCR to reprocess the reads, holding one entry per CDR3 protein. The table shows roughly 220,000 distinct CDR3 sequences, with 65% occurring only once. Patients chosen for sequencing had shown CD8+CD57+ cell expansion by flow cytometry. By the time of blood sampling, patients had still received no therapy. V is TRBV7-3 and J is TRBJ1-2; a weak D match, TRBD1 (5 bases). This TCR came from a human donor with aplastic anemia. The sample was sorted CD4+, CD8+, or CD8+CD57+ T cells (not recorded which) from PBMCs. The CDR3 region is CASSPLGGTYDYTF. The DNA for the CDR3 is TGTGCCAGCAGCCCACTTGGGGGGACCTATGACTACACCTTC. The complete variable domain, with remaining parts taken from reference TRBV7-3 and TRBJ1-2, reads GAGVSQTPSNKVTEKGKYVELRCDPISGHTALYWYRQSLGQGPEFLIYFQGTGAADDSGLPNDRFFAVRPEGSVSTLKIQRTERGDSAVYLCASSPLGGTYDYTFGSGTRLTVV.